Below are 20 T cell receptor beta chains sequenced from a single sample in a study of T cell responses to AZD1222 COVID-19 vaccine. The table came from immunoSEQ multiplex PCR; TCRdb's copy has only in-frame clones and leaves some out. The sample includes more than 120,000 clones, approximately 94% of them seen just once. The source material was peripheral blood, sampled on day 0 of AZD1222 vaccination. The receptor set was obtained from an adult in good health.

The rearrangement uses TRBV6-5 and TRBJ1-5; D is perhaps TRBD1 (5 bases). This CDR3 region has 15 residues. Germline CDR1 and CDR2: MNHEY and SVGAGI. V dropped 10 bases and J dropped 2 bases, with 18 bases sitting between them. This CDR3 reads CATKWGGYGNQPQHF. Here the CDR3 DNA reads TGTGCCACCAAATGGGGCGGATATGGCAATCAGCCCCAGCATTTT.

The chain has TRBV2 and TRBJ2-4; the match to TRBD1 covers 8 bases. The germline CDR1 and CDR2 sequences are SNHLY and FYNNEI. The CDR3 sequence is 18 residues long. Trimming took 5 bases from V and 4 from J; bases not matched to a gene: 16. The CDR3 nucleotides read TGTGCCAGCAGTCTATCCCCGCCTCGACAGGGGAGGAAAAACATTCAGTACTTC. This encodes CASSLSPPRQGRKNIQYF.

V and J are TRBV5-1 and TRBJ2-5, with TRBD1 as a possible D gene (6 bases). This CDR3 comprises 13 residues. Germline CDR1 is SGHRS and CDR2 is YFSETQ. V lost 5 bases and J lost 5, with 13 bases in between. As DNA, the CDR3 is TGCGCCAGCAGGTGGCAGGGGTTGGAGACCCAGTACTTC. Residues: CASRWQGLETQYF.

The rearrangement uses TRBV16 and TRBJ1-1; unclear D gene. Looked up from germline, CDR1 is KGHSY and CDR2 is FQNENV. The V end was cut by 1 base, the J end by 0 bases, with 9 bases between. This CDR3 contains 15 residues. CDR3 sequence: CASSQLDSMNTEAFF. Here the CDR3 DNA reads TGTGCCAGCAGCCAATTGGACTCCATGAACACTGAAGCTTTCTTT. The full variable domain, with the rest looked up from reference TRBV16 and TRBJ1-1, is GEEVAQTPKHLVRGEGQKAKLYCAPIKGHSYVFWYQQVLKNEFKFLISFQNENVFDETGMPKERFSAKCLPNSPCSLEIQATKLEDSAVYFCASSQLDSMNTEAFFGQGTRLTVV.

This chain joins TRBV19 and TRBJ1-2, with D unclear. The ends were cut back, 5 bases at V and 4 bases at J, with 17 bases in the middle. CDR3 size: 15 residues. The germline CDR1 and CDR2 sequences are LNHDA and SQIVND (reference sequence). The CDR3 region is CASSQGPSGGYGYTF. Here the CDR3 DNA reads TGTGCCAGTAGTCAAGGACCTTCCGGAGGCTATGGCTACACCTTC. The full variable domain, in which reference TRBV19 and TRBJ1-2 provide the parts outside the CDR3, is DGGITQSPKYLFRKEGQNVTLSCEQNLNHDAMYWYRQDPGQGLRLIYYSQIVNDFQKGDIAEGYSVSREKKESFPLTVTSAQKNPTAFYLCASSQGPSGGYGYTFGSGTRLTVV.

The chain links TRBV30 to TRBJ1-1; D gene uncertain. The V and J ends lost 3 bases and 1 base respectively, with 6 bases between them. CDR3 length: 12 residues. Looked up from germline, CDR1 is GTSNPN and CDR2 is SVGIG (reference sequence). The DNA of the CDR3 is TGTGCCTGGAGATCGGGGAACACTGAAGCTTTCTTT. It codes for CAWRSGNTEAFF.

This chain joins TRBV11-2 and TRBJ1-3; 8 nucleotides agree with TRBD1. V shed 7 bases, J shed 0 bases, and the junction held 8 bases outside the gene matches. The CDR3 loop spans 16 amino acids. The germline gives CDR1 SGHAT, CDR2 FQNNGV. CDR3: CASKSGGPLSGNTIYF. DNA for the CDR3: TGTGCCAGCAAATCAGGGGGCCCACTCTCTGGAAACACCATATATTTT. Full variable domain (missing parts from reference TRBV11-2 and TRBJ1-3): EAGVAQSPRYKIIEKRQSVAFWCNPISGHATLYWYQQILGQGPKLLIQFQNNGVVDDSQLPKDRFSAERLKGVDSTLKIQPAKLEDSAVYLCASKSGGPLSGNTIYFGEGSWLTVV.

CDR3 bases: TGCGCCAGCAGTGAGGGCAGAGGGCCTAAAGAGACCCAGTACTTC. Its translation: CASSEGRGPKETQYF. The rearrangement uses TRBV10-1 and TRBJ2-5; D is perhaps TRBD2 (5 bases). The V gene lost 2 bases and the J gene lost 3 bases, with 13 bases spanning the gap. The CDR3 sequence is 15 residues long. CDR1 is WNHNN and CDR2 is SYGVQD in the germline V gene (reference sequence).

This clone was detected only a few times. The rearrangement uses TRBV4-3 and TRBJ2-7; 8 bases fit TRBD1. Unmatched junction bases numbered 8, after V lost 4 bases and J lost 3 bases. The CDR3 is 15 amino acids. Per the germline V gene, CDR1 is LGHNA and CDR2 is YSLEER. CDR3 in amino acids: CASSPLLGTGYEQYF. CDR3 in DNA: TGCGCCAGCAGCCCCCTTCTCGGGACAGGCTACGAGCAGTACTTC.

This chain connects TRBV3-1 (or the pseudogene TRBV3-2) to TRBJ1-1; a possible D gene is TRBD1 (6 bases). V lost 0 bases, J lost 0 bases, and 14 bases lay in between. The CDR3 contains 17 residues. Germline CDR1 reads LGHDT; CDR2 reads YNNKEL (reference sequence). The CDR3 DNA reads TGTGCCAGCAGCCAAGAAAGGGGTGCAGGGGTGAACACTGAAGCTTTCTTT. It specifies CASSQERGAGVNTEAFF.

The chain uses TRBV12-5 and TRBJ1-1; no definite D call. Trimming pared 0 bases from V and 7 bases from J, leaving 6 bases between. This CDR3 is built from 12 residues. Germline CDR1 is LGHNT and CDR2 is FRNRAP. The chain's CDR3 is CASGLVQGEAFF. As DNA, the CDR3 is TGTGCTAGTGGTTTGGTACAAGGTGAAGCTTTCTTT.

The rearrangement uses TRBV7-2 and TRBJ2-7, with TRBD2 matching over 7 bases. This CDR3 contains 14 residues. CDR1 is SGHTA, CDR2 FQGNSA, per germline. V lost 0 bases to trimming and J lost 3 bases; unmatched junction nucleotides: 2. The DNA of the CDR3 is TGTGCCAGCAGCTTAGCTCGCGGGAGCTACGAGCAGTACTTC. Translated, it gives CASSLARGSYEQYF.

The chain recombines TRBV7-8 with TRBJ2-6; 12 bases are shared with TRBD2. V lost 3 bases and J lost 4; bases outside the gene matches: 7. Germline CDR1 is SGHVS and CDR2 is FQNEAQ. The CDR3 sequence is 18 residues long. In DNA form, the CDR3 reads TGTGCCAGCAGCTTTACTAGCGGGGGGCCGTCCGGGGCCAACGTCCTGACTTTC. Protein: CASSFTSGGPSGANVLTF.

The CDR3 loop reads CASSQPSTYNEQFF. CDR3 nucleotides: TGCGCCAGCAGCCAACCGAGCACCTACAATGAGCAGTTCTTC. The rearrangement uses TRBV4-1 and TRBJ2-1; no firm D call. The CDR3 totals 14 residues. The V end was cut by 2 bases, the J end by 2 bases, with 7 bases between. Germline CDR1 and CDR2: MGHRA and YSYEKL.

The V call is TRBV3-1 (or the pseudogene TRBV3-2), the J call TRBJ1-5; D ambiguous. The CDR3 length is 13 residues. Germline CDR1 is LGHDT and CDR2 is YNNKEL (reference sequence). V lost 4 bases, J lost 4 bases, and 8 bases lay in between. CDR3 sequence: CASSLAANQPQHF. For the CDR3, the DNA is TGTGCCAGCAGCCTAGCGGCGAATCAGCCCCAGCATTTT.

This clone was counted a single time. This could be a read error, since a much larger clone is one nucleotide away. This chain joins TRBV6-5 and TRBJ2-7, with D perhaps matching TRBD1 (6 bases). The V gene's germline CDR1 is MNHEY and CDR2 SVGAGI. The CDR3 covers 13 residues. V was pared by 5 bases and J by 3 bases, with 11 bases between. CDR3 loop: CASSPGTLYEQYF. CDR3 nucleotide sequence: TGTGCCAGCAGTCCCGGGACACTCTACGAGCAGTACTTC.

This rearrangement joins TRBV5-1 to TRBJ1-1; the match to TRBD1 covers 10 bases. The V gene's germline CDR1 is SGHRS and CDR2 YFSETQ. The CDR3 contains 20 residues. V was clipped by 3 bases and J by 8 bases; unmatched bases: 25. The CDR3 loop is CASSSETWDRGTFKPAEAFF. The DNA for the CDR3 is TGCGCCAGCAGCTCCGAAACCTGGGACAGGGGTACATTTAAGCCTGCCGAAGCTTTCTTT.

This clone occurred a few times. The rearrangement joins TRBV29-1 to TRBJ2-3; 9 bases are a match to TRBD1. V shed 1 base and J 3 bases; nucleotides not matched to a gene: 14. CDR3 length: 18 amino acids. Per the germline V gene, CDR1 is SQVTM and CDR2 is ANQGSEA. CDR3 nucleotides: TGCAGCGTTGAAGGGTCGACAGGGGGGGAAGTAGTAACAGATACGCAGTATTTT. Protein product: CSVEGSTGGEVVTDTQYF.

This chain links TRBV28 with TRBJ2-7; tentatively, D is TRBD1 (5 bases). The CDR3 totals 12 residues. V dropped 7 bases and J dropped 0 bases, with 7 bases sitting between them. Germline V gives CDR1 MDHEN, CDR2 SYDVKM. In DNA, the CDR3 is TGTGCCAGCACCAGGGCCTCCTACGAGCAGTACTTC. Translation: CASTRASYEQYF.

CDR3 loop: CASSLVGRNEKLFF. The CDR3 nucleotides are TGTGCCAGCAGCTTAGTCGGCCGGAATGAAAAACTGTTTTTT. The chain carries TRBV7-9 and TRBJ1-4, with D unresolved. V was shortened by 1 base and J by 5 bases, with 8 bases between the two germline ends. Germline CDR1 is SEHNR and CDR2 is FQNEAQ (reference sequence). The CDR3 consists of 14 residues.